Presented here are 19 T cell receptor beta chains from one specimen sequenced in a study of CD8 T cells in Susac syndrome. RNA, at about 0.45 to 1 ug, was reverse transcribed with random hexamers. Via MiXCR, TCRdb re-called the immunoSEQ multiplex PCR reads, giving one row per CDR3 protein. The sample contains about 180,000 distinct CDR3 sequences, just under 95% of which appear only once. The sequencing input was CD4+ T cells from PBMCs. All receptors come from a human donor with Susac syndrome.

J is TRBJ2-7 and V is TRBV3-1; a weak D match, TRBD2 (5 bases). The CDR3 contains 13 residues. V was shortened by 4 bases and J by 5 bases, with 12 bases between the two germline ends. From germline, CDR1 is LGHDT and CDR2 YNNKEL (reference sequence). The CDR3 sequence: CASSRPSRHEQYF. The DNA for the CDR3 is TGTGCCAGCAGCCGCCCTAGCAGGCACGAGCAGTACTTC.

The J gene is TRBJ2-1, the V gene TRBV18, with a possible D match to TRBD1 (6 bases). The ends were cut back, 0 bases at V and 7 bases at J, with 10 bases in the middle. This CDR3 is built from 14 residues. The germline V gene has CDR1 KGHSH and CDR2 LQKENI. The CDR3 sequence: CASSPPTGSNEQFF. For the CDR3, the DNA is TGTGCCAGCTCACCACCTACAGGGAGTAATGAGCAGTTCTTC.

This clonotype was recorded a few times. The V gene is TRBV20-1, the J gene TRBJ2-2; a possible D gene is TRBD1 (6 bases). CDR1 DFQATT and CDR2 SNEGSKA come from the germline V gene (reference sequence). This CDR3 region has 13 residues. The V and J ends lost 6 bases and 5 bases respectively, with 13 bases between them. CDR3 bases: TGCAGTGCATGGACAGCCTCTACCGGGGAGCTGTTTTTT. Encoded protein: CSAWTASTGELFF.

This sequence joins TRBV30 and TRBJ2-1, with TRBD1 matching over 8 bases. This CDR3 is built from 13 residues. The V segment lost 3 bases and the J segment 7 bases; nucleotides outside the gene matches: 5. CDR1 GTSNPN and CDR2 SVGIG come from the germline V gene (reference sequence). The DNA for the CDR3 is TGTGCCTGGAGCCCCGACAGGGGTAATGAGCAGTTCTTC. Protein: CAWSPDRGNEQFF.

A word on this clonotype: At one end the junction does not follow the germline gene, possibly because of a read error. CDR3 nucleotide sequence: TGTGCCTGGAGTGTGGGGCAGGGGTTCACTGAAGCTTCCTTT. Its protein is CAWSVGQGFTEASF. V and J are TRBV30 and TRBJ1-1, with a tentative D call TRBD1 (6 bases). This CDR3 spans 14 amino acids. Germline-derived CDR1 and CDR2 are GTSNPN and SVGIG (reference sequence).

V is TRBV5-4 and J is TRBJ2-2, with D hard to call. Trimming removed 3 bases at V and 2 bases at J, with 14 bases between. Germline V gives CDR1 SGHNT, CDR2 YYREEE (reference sequence). The CDR3 length is 16 residues. In DNA, the CDR3 is TGTGCCAGCAGCTCCGTTTTTGGGATAAACACCGGGGAGCTGTTTTTT. It yields the protein CASSSVFGINTGELFF.

The chain combines TRBV2 with TRBJ1-2; 11 nucleotides match TRBD1. This CDR3 is 14 amino acids long. The V gene end was trimmed by 6 bases and the J gene end by 5 bases; junction bases not matched to a gene: 5. CDR1 SNHLY and CDR2 FYNNEI come from the germline V gene. The CDR3 DNA sequence: TGTGCCAGCAGGGGAGGGACAGGGGGATATGGCTACACCTTC. This sequence encodes CASRGGTGGYGYTF.

The chain has TRBV12-3 or TRBV12-4 and TRBJ1-5; D not certain. This CDR3 is built from 16 residues. Deletions cut 5 bases from V and 3 bases from J, with 17 bases between. CDR3 region: CASSNTMVRNNQPQHF. The CDR3 coding sequence is TGTGCCAGCAGTAACACCATGGTTAGGAACAATCAGCCCCAGCATTTT.

The chain joins TRBV29-1 to TRBJ2-2; D is ambiguous. From germline, CDR1 is SQVTM and CDR2 ANQGSEA. The CDR3 is made up of 13 amino acids. The V end lost 6 bases, the J end lost 3 bases, and 11 bases lay between the germline ends. CDR3: CSVTNRYTGELFF. In nucleotides, the CDR3 is TGCAGCGTGACGAATAGGTACACCGGGGAGCTGTTTTTT.

The chain combines TRBV3-1 with TRBJ2-2; D is unresolved. From germline, CDR1 is LGHDT and CDR2 YNNKEL (reference sequence). This CDR3 contains 14 residues. The V gene lost 5 bases and the J gene lost 5 bases, with 12 bases spanning the gap. CDR3 coding DNA: TGTGCCAGCAGCTCTTTAAGAGGTACCGGGGAGCTGTTTTTT. Its protein product is CASSSLRGTGELFF.

The CDR3, as DNA: TGTGCCAGCAGCTTGGACACTGAAGCTTTCTTT. The encoded protein is CASSLDTEAFF. The chain combines TRBV13 with TRBJ1-1, with D unclear. The CDR3 covers 11 residues. The V end lost 3 bases, the J end lost 3 bases, and 2 bases lay between the germline ends. Per germline, CDR1 PRHDT and CDR2 FYEKMQ (reference sequence).

This clonotype was recorded only once. This rearrangement joins TRBV3-1 to TRBJ2-5; TRBD1 might be the D (5 bases). CDR3 length: 17 amino acids. The germline V and J ends were trimmed by 2 bases and 5 bases, with 21 bases remaining between them. Germline lookup yields CDR1 LGHDT and CDR2 YNNKEL (reference sequence). CDR3 amino acids: CASSQRFGTGVSETQYF. The CDR3 region has the DNA TGTGCCAGCAGCCAAAGGTTCGGAACAGGAGTGTCGGAGACCCAGTACTTC.

The V and J genes are TRBV12-3 or TRBV12-4 and TRBJ2-7; no reliable D call. This CDR3 comprises 13 residues. Trimming removed 4 bases at V and 2 bases at J, with 9 bases between. CDR3 residues: CASSSGPTYEQYF. The CDR3 DNA is TGTGCCAGCAGTTCCGGGCCCACCTACGAGCAGTACTTC.

The gene calls are TRBV29-1 and TRBJ2-1; 8 bases are a match to TRBD2. The CDR3 totals 13 residues. Germline CDR1 reads SQVTM; CDR2 reads ANQGSEA. V lost 6 bases to trimming and J lost 5 bases; unmatched junction nucleotides: 6. As DNA, the CDR3 is TGCAGCGTAAGCGGGAGAAACAACAATGAGCAGTTCTTC. As protein: CSVSGRNNNEQFF.

V is TRBV18 and J is TRBJ1-1, with TRBD1 as a possible D gene (6 bases). The germline V gene encodes CDR1 KGHSH and CDR2 LQKENI. The CDR3 has 16 amino acids. V was cut by 2 bases and J by 4 bases, with 17 bases left in between. The CDR3 DNA reads TGTGCCAGCTCACCAACCGCCATACAGGGACCCACTGAAGCTTTCTTT. Protein: CASSPTAIQGPTEAFF.

V is TRBV7-2 and J is TRBJ2-1, with 10 bases matching TRBD1. The germline V gene has CDR1 SGHTA and CDR2 FQGNSA. V lost 4 bases to trimming and J lost 5 bases; unmatched junction nucleotides: 5. This CDR3 contains 15 residues. Written as DNA, the CDR3 is TGTGCCAGCAGCTCAAGGACAGGGGGGAACAATGAGCAGTTCTTC. It codes for CASSSRTGGNNEQFF.

J is TRBJ2-2 and V is TRBV20-1; 8 bases match TRBD1. Germline trimming cut 3 bases from V and 1 base from J; bases unmatched to any gene: 4. Germline CDR1 reads DFQATT; CDR2 reads SNEGSKA (reference sequence). CDR3 length equals 15 residues. The CDR3 DNA is TGCAGTGCTAGGACAGGGGCGAAGAACACCGGGGAGCTGTTTTTT. It specifies CSARTGAKNTGELFF.

The chain combines TRBV7-9 with TRBJ1-1; D gene unclear. Looked up from germline, CDR1 is SEHNR and CDR2 is FQNEAQ (reference sequence). This CDR3 region has 19 residues. Trimming left V 0 bases short and J 0 bases short, with 20 bases between. The CDR3 DNA is TGTGCCAGCAGCTTAGCGCGAGGCAGACGAAGGTTAGTGAACACTGAAGCTTTCTTT. Its translation is CASSLARGRRRLVNTEAFF.

The V and J genes are TRBV27 and TRBJ2-1; D is perhaps TRBD1 (5 bases). The germline V and J ends were trimmed by 5 bases and 0 bases, with 14 bases remaining between them. The CDR3 sequence is 16 residues long. The germline V gene has CDR1 MNHEY and CDR2 SMNVEV (reference sequence). Here the CDR3 DNA reads TGTGCCAGCAGTCGTCAGACAGCCGTCTCCTACAATGAGCAGTTCTTC. Its protein is CASSRQTAVSYNEQFF.